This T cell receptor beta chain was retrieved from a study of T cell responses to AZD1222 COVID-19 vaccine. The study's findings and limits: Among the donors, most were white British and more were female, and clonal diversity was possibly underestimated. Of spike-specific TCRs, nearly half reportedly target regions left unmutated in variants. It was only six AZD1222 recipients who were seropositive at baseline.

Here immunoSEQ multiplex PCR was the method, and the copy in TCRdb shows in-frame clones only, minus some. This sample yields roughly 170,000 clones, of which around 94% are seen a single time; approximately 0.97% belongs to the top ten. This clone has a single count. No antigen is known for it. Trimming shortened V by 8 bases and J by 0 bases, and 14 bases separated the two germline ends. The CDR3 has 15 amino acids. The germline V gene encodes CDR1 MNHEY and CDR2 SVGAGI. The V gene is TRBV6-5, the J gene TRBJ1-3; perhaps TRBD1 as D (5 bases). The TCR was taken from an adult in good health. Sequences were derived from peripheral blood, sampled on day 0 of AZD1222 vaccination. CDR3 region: CASGQQDLSGNTIYF. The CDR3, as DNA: TGTGCCAGCGGGCAACAGGACCTCTCTGGAAACACCATATATTTT.